The rows below give T cell receptor beta chains drawn from one sample of a study of blood T cell repertoires in COVID-19. Profiled with immunoSEQ multiplex PCR; TCRdb holds only in-frame clones, not every one. The data hold around 330,000 clones, with roughly 86% observed a single time. Sequencing was performed on PBMCs or T cells enriched from blood (not recorded which). The origin of the receptors is a woman aged 18-35 years who had recovered from COVID-19. The CDR3 runs from the conserved cysteine through the conserved F or W. A D gene is named only where the DNA matches it firmly. A clone size is listed for some rows: how often the clone was seen (once, few, many), or a class if it is expanded.

once | NA | TRBJ2-5 | TRBV7-3 | CASSPTGFSRETQYF | TGTGCCAGCAGCCCTACGGGGTTTAGTCGGGAGACCCAGTACTTC
NA | NA | TRBJ2-3 | TRBV11-2 | CASSLDPSPFQGWTDTQYF | TGTGCCAGCAGCTTAGACCCATCCCCCTTTCAGGGGTGGACAGATACGCAGTATTTT
NA | TRBD1 | TRBJ2-5 | TRBV5-1 | CASSRDREETQYF | TGCGCCAGCAGCCGGGACAGGGAAGAGACCCAGTACTTC
NA | TRBD1 | TRBJ1-2 | TRBV15 | CATSKGDRGRGSYGYTF | TGTGCCACCAGCAAAGGGGACAGGGGAAGGGGCAGCTATGGCTACACCTTC
NA | NA | TRBJ2-1 | TRBV7-3 | CASSPFPLKTGIDNEQFF | TGTGCCAGCAGCCCCTTTCCTCTTAAGACGGGAATAGACAATGAGCAGTTCTTC
NA | TRBD1 | TRBJ1-1 | TRBV28 | CASSPLTGLNTEAFF | TGTGCCAGCAGTCCGCTGACAGGGCTGAACACTGAAGCTTTCTTT
once | NA | TRBJ1-3 | TRBV7-2 | CASSLWADSGNTIYF | TGTGCCAGCAGCTTATGGGCCGACAGTGGAAACACCATATATTTT
NA | TRBD2 | TRBJ2-3 | TRBV27 | CASSLSPGSGGDKFTDTQYF | TGTGCCAGCAGTTTATCCCCGGGTAGCGGGGGGGATAAATTCACAGATACGCAGTATTTT
NA | NA | TRBJ2-1 | TRBV19 | CASSMGMGGSDEQFF | TGTGCCAGTAGTATGGGGATGGGTGGGAGCGATGAGCAGTTCTTC
once | NA | TRBJ1-4 | TRBV4-3 | CASSQDSREYEKLFF | TGCGCCAGCAGCCAAGATTCTAGGGAGTATGAAAAACTGTTTTTT
NA | TRBD1 | TRBJ1-4 | TRBV11-2 | CASSLTGVREKLFF | TGTGCCAGCAGCCTGACAGGGGTGCGCGAAAAACTGTTTTTT
NA | NA | TRBJ1-5 | TRBV18 | CASSPGAGDQPQHF | TGTGCCAGCTCACCGGGGGCTGGGGATCAGCCCCAGCATTTT
NA | TRBD1 | TRBJ2-7 | TRBV3-1/TRBV3-2 | CASSLGQGGYEQYF | TGTGCCAGCAGCTTGGGACAGGGTGGGTACGAGCAGTACTTC
NA | NA | TRBJ2-7 | TRBV18 | CASSPPGEQYF | TGTGCCAGCTCACCCCCCGGGGAGCAGTACTTC
NA | NA | TRBJ1-1 | TRBV11-2 | CASSFFDRPDMNTEAFF | TGTGCCAGCAGCTTTTTTGATAGGCCAGACATGAACACTGAAGCTTTCTTT
NA | NA | TRBJ1-1 | TRBV5-5 | CASSPAGFGSAFF | TGTGCCAGCAGCCCAGCAGGGTTTGGTTCAGCTTTCTTT
once | TRBD1 | TRBJ2-5 | TRBV24-1 | CATSDLGQGEKETQYF | TGTGCCACCAGTGACCTGGGACAGGGGGAGAAAGAGACCCAGTACTTC
NA | NA | TRBJ2-3 | TRBV27 | CASSFGFQDGRGTQYF | TGTGCCAGCAGTTTTGGGTTTCAGGACGGTCGGGGTACGCAGTATTTT
NA | NA | TRBJ1-1 | TRBV7-3 | CASSLDWGREAFF | TGTGCCAGCAGCTTAGATTGGGGGCGCGAAGCTTTCTTT
NA | TRBD2 | TRBJ2-3 | TRBV7-6 | CASSFSGRRTDTQYF | TGTGCCAGCAGCTTTAGCGGGAGACGCACAGATACGCAGTATTTT
NA | NA | TRBJ1-5 | TRBV9 | CASSPGWGLHQPQHF | TGTGCCAGCAGCCCAGGTTGGGGGCTGCATCAGCCCCAGCATTTT
once | NA | TRBJ2-7 | TRBV21-1 | CASSKAQGSFEQYF | TGTGCCAGCAGCAAGGCCCAGGGCTCTTTCGAGCAGTACTTC
NA | TRBD1 | TRBJ1-2 | TRBV10-3 | CAIREGQGGYGYTF | TGTGCCATCAGGGAGGGACAGGGAGGCTATGGCTACACCTTC
NA | NA | TRBJ1-5 | TRBV5-6 | CASSQEGSNQPQHF | TGTGCCAGCAGCCAGGAGGGCAGCAATCAGCCCCAGCATTTT
once | NA | TRBJ1-1 | TRBV19 | CASSTLEGLRGVRAEAFF | TGTGCCAGTAGTACATTAGAGGGCCTCAGGGGTGTTAGGGCTGAAGCTTTCTTT
NA | TRBD1 | TRBJ1-3 | TRBV19 | CASPPDRASAGNTIYF | TGTGCCAGCCCTCCGGACAGGGCCTCCGCTGGAAACACCATATATTTT
NA | NA | TRBJ1-3 | TRBV12-3/TRBV12-4 | CASIQVDGNTIYF | TGTGCCAGCATCCAGGTCGACGGAAACACCATATATTTT
NA | NA | TRBJ2-5 | TRBV20-1 | CSARTRGTQYF | TGCAGTGCTAGAACCAGAGGGACCCAGTACTTC
NA | TRBD1 | TRBJ1-2 | TRBV2 | CASSAQGDYGYTF | TGTGCCAGCAGTGCACAGGGGGACTATGGCTACACCTTC
once | NA | TRBJ1-2 | TRBV5-1 | CASAGLDGNYGYTF | TGCGCCAGCGCGGGTCTGGATGGGAACTATGGCTACACCTTC
NA | NA | TRBJ1-2 | TRBV7-2 | CASSSTSLSGLIYGYTF | TGTGCCAGCAGCTCCACCTCCCTATCGGGACTGATCTATGGCTACACCTTC
NA | TRBD1 | TRBJ1-5 | TRBV7-9 | CASSLDPQGNQPQHF | TGTGCCAGCAGCTTAGACCCACAGGGGAATCAGCCCCAGCATTTT
NA | NA | TRBJ1-1 | TRBV12-3/TRBV12-4 | CASSPRANTEAFF | TGTGCCAGCAGTCCGAGGGCGAACACTGAAGCTTTCTTT
NA | NA | TRBJ1-1 | TRBV9 | CASSASGTGPLEAFF | TGTGCCAGCAGCGCCTCCGGGACTGGGCCTTTAGAAGCTTTCTTT
NA | NA | TRBJ2-7 | TRBV13 | CASSPRGGGFGNEQYF | TGTGCCAGCAGCCCCCGTGGAGGGGGCTTCGGGAACGAGCAGTACTTC
once | TRBD2 | TRBJ2-1 | TRBV7-3 | CASSPRGGASGGSYNEQFF | TGTGCCAGCAGCCCACGCGGGGGGGCTAGCGGAGGCTCCTACAATGAGCAGTTCTTC
NA | TRBD2 | TRBJ2-5 | TRBV4-2 | CASSQDGSSGRLETQYF | TGTGCCAGCAGCCAAGACGGGTCTAGCGGGAGGTTAGAGACCCAGTACTTC
once | NA | TRBJ2-1 | TRBV11-2 | CASSLDPGFSGEQFF | TGTGCCAGCAGCTTAGATCCGGGGTTTTCCGGTGAGCAGTTCTTC
NA | NA | TRBJ2-7 | TRBV19 | CASRQAPTYEQYF | TGTGCCAGCCGACAGGCGCCCACCTACGAGCAGTACTTC
NA | TRBD2 | TRBJ2-7 | TRBV5-1 | CASSLLAGITYEQYF | TGCGCCAGCAGCTTGCTAGCGGGGATCACCTACGAGCAGTACTTC
NA | TRBD1 | TRBJ1-3 | TRBV25-1 | CASRPDRAISGNTIYF | TGTGCCAGCAGACCTGACAGGGCGATCTCTGGAAACACCATATATTTT
NA | NA | TRBJ1-4 | TRBV5-6 | CASSQSPRTNEKLFF | TGTGCCAGCAGCCAGAGTCCCAGGACTAATGAAAAACTGTTTTTT
NA | NA | TRBJ2-5 | TRBV7-8 | CASSLNLPGAGESQETQYF | TGTGCCAGCAGCTTAAATCTTCCTGGTGCAGGGGAGTCCCAAGAGACCCAGTACTTC
once | NA | TRBJ1-4 | TRBV4-3 | CASSRGPVNEKLFF | TGCGCCAGCAGCCGAGGTCCAGTAAATGAAAAACTGTTTTTT
NA | NA | TRBJ2-7 | TRBV5-1 | CASNPGHLNSYEQYF | TGCGCCAGCAATCCGGGACACCTCAATAGCTACGAGCAGTACTTC
NA | NA | TRBJ2-2 | TRBV9 | CASSGASSARSTGELFF | TGTGCCAGCAGCGGAGCCTCTAGCGCTAGATCCACCGGGGAGCTGTTTTTT
NA | TRBD1 | TRBJ1-2 | TRBV19 | CASTPGGFNYGYTF | TGTGCCAGTACTCCAGGGGGCTTTAACTATGGCTACACCTTC
NA | NA | TRBJ2-1 | TRBV6-2/TRBV6-3 | CASSYSSNEQFF | TGTGCCAGCAGTTATAGCTCCAATGAGCAGTTCTTC
NA | NA | TRBJ1-1 | TRBV5-5 | CASSLGQDNTEAFF | TGTGCCAGCAGCTTGGGACAGGACAACACTGAAGCTTTCTTT
NA | TRBD1 | TRBJ1-1 | TRBV7-6 | CASSPDRDTEAFF | TGTGCCAGCAGTCCTGACAGGGACACTGAAGCTTTCTTT
NA | NA | TRBJ1-4 | TRBV12-3/TRBV12-4 | CASSLEFDEKLFF | TGTGCCAGCAGTTTAGAATTCGATGAAAAACTGTTTTTT
NA | NA | TRBJ1-4 | TRBV5-1 | CASSLEPRNEKLFF | TGCGCCAGCAGCCTGGAGCCACGAAATGAAAAACTGTTTTTT
NA | TRBD2 | TRBJ2-2 | TRBV28 | CASSPGLDHGELFF | TGTGCCAGCAGTCCGGGACTAGATCACGGGGAGCTGTTTTTT
NA | TRBD1 | TRBJ2-7 | TRBV4-1 | CASSSKPGQGSYEQYF | TGCGCCAGCAGCTCAAAACCGGGACAGGGCTCCTACGAGCAGTACTTC
NA | TRBD2 | TRBJ2-1 | TRBV7-2 | CASSSGLAGVGEQFF | TGTGCCAGCAGCTCGGGGCTAGCGGGAGTCGGAGAGCAGTTCTTC